This TCR beta chain emerged from a study of blood T cell repertoires in COVID-19. Looking at the study overall: T cells, B-cell-depleted T cells, or PBMCs supplied cDNA or gDNA.

Per the germline V gene, CDR1 is MDHEN and CDR2 is SYDVKM. Trimming took 9 bases from V and 4 from J, leaving 10 bases between them. The CDR3 covers 13 residues. Data came from immunoSEQ multiplex PCR; TCRdb stores just in-frame clones and leaves some out. The repertoire holds 200,000 to 250,000 clones, with about 80% as singletons. Sample: PBMCs or T cells enriched from blood (not recorded which). The sequence derives from a woman between 45 and 65 years old who had been exposed to COVID-19. This chain joins TRBV28 and TRBJ1-6; unclear D gene. CDR3 loop: CASFREYNSPLHF. The CDR3 DNA reads as TGTGCCAGTTTCCGGGAATATAATTCACCCCTCCACTTT.